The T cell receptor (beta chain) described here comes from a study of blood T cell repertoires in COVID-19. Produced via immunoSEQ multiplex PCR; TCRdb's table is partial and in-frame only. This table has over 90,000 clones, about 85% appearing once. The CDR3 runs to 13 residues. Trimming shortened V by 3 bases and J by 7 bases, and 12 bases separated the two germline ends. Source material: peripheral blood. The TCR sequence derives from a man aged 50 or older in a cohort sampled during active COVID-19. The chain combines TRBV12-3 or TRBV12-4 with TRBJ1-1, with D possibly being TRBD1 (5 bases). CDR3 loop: CASSLMGGGEAFF. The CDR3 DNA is TGTGCCAGCAGTTTGATGGGCGGGGGTGAAGCTTTCTTT.